The 29 T cell receptor beta chains below were found in one sample sequenced in a study of blood T cell repertoires in COVID-19 (dated by TCRdb to 2020 to 2022). Library method: the immunoSEQ multiplex PCR assay. Sourced from immuneACCESS, this table was stored by TCRdb with only in-frame sequences that have V and J called. A share of the clones is absent; for the studies checked, an unresolved V gene accounts for under half, and the remainder has no known explanation. This sample is represented by roughly 170,000 clones; more than 80% of them were singletons. The leading ten clones occupy around 12% of the sample. Material for sequencing was PBMCs or T cells enriched from blood (not recorded which). The receptor set was obtained from a man aged 50 to 60 who had recovered from COVID-19.

The chain has TRBV9 and TRBJ2-3; the D gene is possibly TRBD2 (6 bases). This CDR3 is built from 16 residues. Germline V gene data show CDR1 as SGDLS and CDR2 as YYNGEE. V was shortened by 0 bases and J by 2 bases, with 13 bases between the two germline ends. The CDR3 nucleotides are TGTGCCAGCAGCGTAGTTGGAGGGGCCCCCACAGATACGCAGTATTTT. It specifies CASSVVGGAPTDTQYF.

The chain has TRBV23-1 and TRBJ1-1; D not resolved. TRBV23-1 is filed as an ORF, its function uncertain. The CDR3 length is 16 residues. The V end was cut by 7 bases, the J end by 3 bases, with 21 bases between. DNA for the CDR3: TGCGCCAGCACACTCACACCGGGATCGGCGGACACTGAAGCTTTCTTT. Its translation: CASTLTPGSADTEAFF.

The genes are TRBV9 and TRBJ1-2; D is perhaps TRBD1 (5 bases). This CDR3 comprises 14 residues. Trimming took off 0 bases at V and 6 bases at J, with 12 bases between the two ends. In germline, CDR1 is SGDLS, CDR2 YYNGEE. DNA of the CDR3: TGTGCCAGCAGCGTAGATTCGGCAGGGAATGGCTACACCTTC. As protein: CASSVDSAGNGYTF. Full variable domain (remainder filled in from reference TRBV9 and TRBJ1-2): DSGVTQTPKHLITATGQRVTLRCSPRSGDLSVYWYQQSLDQGLQFLIQYYNGEERAKGNILERFSAQQFPDLHSELNLSSLELGDSALYFCASSVDSAGNGYTFGSGTRLTVV.

V and J are TRBV14 and TRBJ1-2; 9 positions match TRBD1. V shed 3 bases, J shed 2 bases, and the junction held 7 bases outside the gene matches. The CDR3 is 16 amino acids. Germline CDR1 is SGHDN and CDR2 is FVKESK. DNA of the CDR3: TGTGCCAGCAGCCAGGGGACAGGGAGAAGGAACTATGGCTACACCTTC. Its translation is CASSQGTGRRNYGYTF.

The gene calls are TRBV7-2 and TRBJ1-2, with D perhaps matching TRBD1 (5 bases). The V end lost 1 base, the J end lost 0 bases, and 9 bases lay between the germline ends. Germline loops: CDR1 SGHTA, CDR2 FQGNSA. The CDR3 covers 15 residues. CDR3 in amino acids: CASSLEKGANYGYTF. DNA for the CDR3: TGTGCCAGCAGCTTAGAGAAAGGGGCTAACTATGGCTACACCTTC.

This chain links TRBV7-9 with TRBJ1-3; D not resolved. This CDR3 spans 16 amino acids. Trimming cost V 7 bases and J 0 bases, with 16 bases left between them. Germline lookup yields CDR1 SEHNR and CDR2 FQNEAQ (reference sequence). In DNA form, the CDR3 reads TGTGCCAGCAATTTTGAGGCTACCAGCTCTGGAAACACCATATATTTT. This encodes CASNFEATSSGNTIYF.

The V call is TRBV27, the J call TRBJ1-4; possibly TRBD1 for D (6 bases). The length of the CDR3 is 14 residues. Trimming removed 6 bases from V and 8 bases from J, with 16 bases in between. Germline lookup yields CDR1 MNHEY and CDR2 SMNVEV (reference sequence). CDR3 DNA: TGTGCCAGCAGACTACAGGGAGTTGGGGAAAAACTGTTTTTT. Amino acids: CASRLQGVGEKLFF.

The genes are TRBV4-3 and TRBJ2-1; 13 bases match TRBD2. Trimming removed 1 base from V and 6 bases from J; junction bases left unmatched: 0. This CDR3 has 15 amino acids. Germline V gives CDR1 LGHNA, CDR2 YSLEER. CDR3: CASSQGLAGGNEQFF. CDR3 DNA: TGCGCCAGCAGCCAAGGACTAGCGGGGGGCAATGAGCAGTTCTTC.

The V and J genes are TRBV12-5 and TRBJ1-3; D is unresolved. V shed 3 bases and J shed 0 bases, with 12 bases lying between them. The CDR3 is made up of 16 amino acids. The germline V gene has CDR1 LGHNT and CDR2 FRNRAP. CDR3 DNA: TGTGCTAGTGGTTTTCAACTAATGCTCTCTGGAAACACCATATATTTT. Translating gives CASGFQLMLSGNTIYF.

This rearrangement joins TRBV30 to TRBJ2-6; D not resolved. V was pared by 2 bases and J by 0 bases, with 8 bases between. CDR1 and CDR2 (germline): GTSNPN, SVGIG (reference sequence). The CDR3 is 15 amino acids. CDR3 nucleotides: TGTGCCTGGAGTTCCTGGGCCTCTGGGGCCAACGTCCTGACTTTC. This translates into CAWSSWASGANVLTF. Together with reference TRBV30 and TRBJ2-6, the CDR3 gives the full variable domain: SQTIHQWPATLVQPVGSPLSLECTVEGTSNPNLYWYRQAAGRGLQLLFYSVGIGQISSEVPQNLSASRPQDRQFILSSKKLLLSDSGFYLCAWSSWASGANVLTFGAGSRLTVL.

This clone was found a few times. The rearrangement uses TRBV7-6 and TRBJ2-7; D is possibly TRBD1 (6 bases). This CDR3 contains 19 residues. V shed 5 bases and J shed 0 bases, with 26 bases lying between them. CDR1 and CDR2 (germline): SGHVS, FNYEAQ. CDR3 residues: CASSPIVGTNDGSSYEQYF. The CDR3 nucleotides read TGTGCCAGCAGCCCCATAGTCGGGACAAATGACGGTAGCTCCTACGAGCAGTACTTC.

The rearrangement joins TRBV9 to TRBJ1-1; D perhaps matches TRBD1 (6 bases). Trimming removed 4 bases at V and 5 bases at J, with 18 bases between. In germline, CDR1 is SGDLS, CDR2 YYNGEE. The CDR3 contains 15 residues. This CDR3 is CASSSGGGQGTEAFF. The CDR3 coding sequence is TGTGCCAGCAGCTCAGGCGGGGGGCAAGGGACTGAAGCTTTCTTT. Variable domain in full (rest from reference TRBV9 and TRBJ1-1): DSGVTQTPKHLITATGQRVTLRCSPRSGDLSVYWYQQSLDQGLQFLIQYYNGEERAKGNILERFSAQQFPDLHSELNLSSLELGDSALYFCASSSGGGQGTEAFFGQGTRLTVV.

The rearrangement uses TRBV19 and TRBJ2-3; 8 bases are shared with TRBD1. CDR1 LNHDA and CDR2 SQIVND come from the germline V gene (reference sequence). This CDR3 has 11 residues. J gave up 6 bases and V 10 bases, and 3 bases lay outside the gene matches. The CDR3 bases are TGTGCCACGAGACAGGGGGATACGCAGTATTTT. Amino acid sequence: CATRQGDTQYF.

The rearrangement uses TRBV5-1 and TRBJ1-2; D possibly corresponds to TRBD1 (6 bases). This CDR3 has 14 amino acids. CDR1 SGHRS and CDR2 YFSETQ come from the germline V gene. Trimming stripped 0 bases from V and 4 bases from J, with 10 bases between. DNA of the CDR3: TGCGCCAGCAGCTTGGGGCAGGGGCCCTATGGCTACACCTTC. It codes for CASSLGQGPYGYTF.

This rearrangement joins TRBV4-1 to TRBJ1-6; TRBD1 might be the D (5 bases). The CDR3 sequence is 17 residues long. Germline CDR1 and CDR2: MGHRA and YSYEKL. Between the trimmed V and J ends, which lost 1 base and 7 bases, there was a span of 17 bases. The CDR3 spells CASSQVLRASENSPLHF. The CDR3 coding sequence is TGCGCCAGCAGCCAAGTACTCAGGGCCTCAGAAAATTCACCCCTCCACTTT.

This chain links TRBV6-4 with TRBJ2-5; 8 bases are shared with TRBD1. The CDR3 is 15 residues long. Germline trimming cut 9 bases from V and 0 bases from J; bases unmatched to any gene: 9. Germline CDR1 is MRHNA and CDR2 is SNTAGT. The CDR3 reads CARKTGAKYQETQYF. The CDR3 region has the DNA TGTGCCAGAAAGACAGGGGCCAAATACCAAGAGACCCAGTACTTC.

This clone was observed a few times. CDR3 loop: CASFGGTIQGKGYGYTF. The CDR3 nucleotides read TGTGCCAGCTTTGGGGGTACAATACAGGGTAAAGGGTATGGCTACACCTTC. The chain employs TRBV27 and TRBJ1-2; tentative D call: TRBD1 (6 bases). Germline values: CDR1 MNHEY, CDR2 SMNVEV (reference sequence). Between the trimmed V and J ends, which lost 8 bases and 5 bases, there was a span of 27 bases. The CDR3 consists of 17 residues.

V gene TRBV28 combines with J gene TRBJ1-3, with TRBD1 matching 7 bases. The V gene's germline CDR1 is MDHEN and CDR2 SYDVKM. This CDR3 is built from 16 residues. V lost 3 bases, J lost 1 base, and 6 bases stayed unmatched. This chain's CDR3 is CASSFEGGWSGNTIYF. In DNA, the CDR3 is TGTGCCAGCAGTTTTGAAGGGGGCTGGTCTGGAAACACCATATATTTT.

The V and J genes are TRBV9 and TRBJ1-2, with 7 bases identical to TRBD1. Germline CDR1 and CDR2: SGDLS and YYNGEE. The V and J ends lost 0 bases and 8 bases, in that order; junction bases with no gene match: 1. This CDR3 has 12 amino acids. The CDR3 loop reads CASSVVGGGYTF. CDR3 nucleotides: TGTGCCAGCAGCGTAGTAGGGGGCGGCTACACCTTC.

The chain couples TRBV5-1 to TRBJ2-5; D is possibly TRBD2 (5 bases). The V end was cut by 4 bases, the J end by 5 bases, with 12 bases between. Germline V gene lookup returns CDR1 SGHRS and CDR2 YFSETQ. This CDR3 region has 13 residues. This chain's CDR3 is CASSPTGEETQYF. The CDR3 DNA is TGCGCCAGCAGCCCGACCGGGGAGGAGACCCAGTACTTC.

V usage is TRBV5-4 and J usage is TRBJ2-3; no firm D call. Germline CDR1 reads SGHNT; CDR2 reads YYREEE (reference sequence). V gave up 4 bases and J gave up 1 base, with 4 bases separating them. CDR3 length: 12 residues. CDR3 bases: TGTGCCAGCAGCCCAGGCACAGATACGCAGTATTTT. Its protein is CASSPGTDTQYF.

The gene calls are TRBV9 and TRBJ2-2, with 9 bases aligning to TRBD1. The trim removed 3 bases at V and 4 bases at J, leaving 4 bases unmatched. The length of the CDR3 is 15 residues. Germline assignment: CDR1 SGDLS and CDR2 YYNGEE. CDR3 DNA sequence: TGTGCCAGCAGCGCGAGGGACAGGGCCACCGGGGAGCTGTTTTTT. This codes for CASSARDRATGELFF.

The table lists this clone with a count of one. The chain links TRBV18 to TRBJ2-1; 8 bases map to TRBD2. The V gene end was trimmed by 4 bases and the J gene end by 0 bases; junction bases not matched to a gene: 8. Germline V gene sequence: CDR1 KGHSH, CDR2 LQKENI. This CDR3 has 17 residues. This chain's CDR3 is CASSHARAGVSYNEQFF. The CDR3 nucleotides are TGTGCCAGCTCACATGCCAGAGCGGGAGTCTCCTACAATGAGCAGTTCTTC.

The rearrangement links TRBV19 to TRBJ2-7; 11 bases line up with TRBD1. V shed 7 bases and J 2 bases; nucleotides not matched to a gene: 4. The CDR3 consists of 14 residues. CDR1 is LNHDA and CDR2 is SQIVND in the germline V gene (reference sequence). The CDR3 region has the DNA TGTGCCAGTAAGGCGGGACAGGGGGCCTACGAGCAGTACTTC. This codes for CASKAGQGAYEQYF.

J is TRBJ2-7 and V is TRBV7-3; perhaps TRBD2 as D (5 bases). In germline, CDR1 is SGHTA, CDR2 FQGTGA. Trimming took off 6 bases at V and 4 bases at J, with 16 bases between the two ends. CDR3 length: 14 amino acids. The CDR3 reads CASRFGGWTYEQYF. In DNA, the CDR3 is TGTGCCAGCAGGTTTGGCGGGTGGACTTACGAGCAGTACTTC.

The chain carries TRBV13 and TRBJ2-7, with 9 positions matching TRBD1. The germline CDR1 and CDR2 sequences are PRHDT and FYEKMQ (reference sequence). This CDR3 has 15 residues. V lost 5 bases to trimming and J lost 1 base; unmatched junction nucleotides: 6. The DNA for the CDR3 is TGTGCCAGCAGCCTTGGACAGGGGAATTCCTACGAGCAGTACTTC. Its protein product is CASSLGQGNSYEQYF.

The V call is TRBV5-4, the J call TRBJ2-3, with TRBD2 as a possible D gene (6 bases). The CDR3 sequence is 17 residues long. Trimming cost V 5 bases and J 1 base, with 20 bases left between them. The germline gives CDR1 SGHNT, CDR2 YYREEE (reference sequence). The CDR3 DNA is TGTGCCAGCAGATTGCGTAGCGGCTCAACCCGCACAGATACGCAGTATTTT. Protein: CASRLRSGSTRTDTQYF. The entire variable domain, with the rest obtained from reference TRBV5-4 and TRBJ2-3, is as follows: ETGVTQSPTHLIKTRGQQVTLRCSSQSGHNTVSWYQQALGQGPQFIFQYYREEENGRGNFPPRFSGLQFPNYSSELNVNALELDDSALYLCASRLRSGSTRTDTQYFGPGTRLTVL.

The rearrangement links TRBV19 to TRBJ1-1, with a tentative D call TRBD1 (5 bases). CDR3 length equals 13 residues. Germline CDR1 and CDR2: LNHDA and SQIVND (reference sequence). V was cut by 7 bases and J by 0 bases, with 9 bases left in between. The CDR3 coding sequence is TGTGCCAGTATGGAGGGGATGAACACTGAAGCTTTCTTT. Protein sequence: CASMEGMNTEAFF. The full variable domain, rest sourced from reference TRBV19 and TRBJ1-1, is DGGITQSPKYLFRKEGQNVTLSCEQNLNHDAMYWYRQDPGQGLRLIYYSQIVNDFQKGDIAEGYSVSREKKESFPLTVTSAQKNPTAFYLCASMEGMNTEAFFGQGTRLTVV.

This clone turned up a few times. The J gene is TRBJ1-1, the V gene TRBV12-5, with D unclear. Trimming shortened V by 1 base and J by 4 bases, and 10 bases separated the two germline ends. In germline, CDR1 is LGHNT, CDR2 FRNRAP. The CDR3 contains 14 residues. The CDR3 reads CASGLGGVGTEAFF. For the CDR3, the DNA is TGTGCTAGTGGTTTGGGCGGGGTGGGCACTGAAGCTTTCTTT.